Listed below are T cell receptor beta chains from one sample, sequenced in a study of cytomegalovirus exposure and HLA in healthy donors. TCRdb's table, derived via immunoSEQ multiplex PCR, lists solely in-frame clones and lacks some. The sample comprises some 180,000 clones, about 70% of which are singletons, and around 1.9% rests with the top ten. The sequencing input was PBMCs. The receptor set was obtained from a woman aged 25 to 39 in good health and CMV-seronegative. The CDR3 runs from the conserved cysteine through the conserved F or W. The D gene is left open where the match is weak. Not every row has a clone size; where given, it reads once, few, many or a size class.

D gene	V gene	clone size	CDR3 length	J gene	CDR3 DNA	CDR3 protein
NA	TRBV7-2	NA	16	TRBJ2-3	TGTGCCAGCAGCTTAGACAGGTCCACTAGCACAGATACGCAGTATTTT	CASSLDRSTSTDTQYF
NA	TRBV5-1	NA	16	TRBJ2-7	NA	CASSFGPGTGGNEQYF
TRBD1	TRBV9	NA	15	TRBJ1-2	TGTGCCAGCAGCGACCTACAGGGGGCAAGCGGTGGCTACACCTTC	CASSDLQGASGGYTF
NA	TRBV7-6	NA	13	TRBJ1-6	TGTGCCAGCAGCTTAGGGCCCGCTTCACCCCTCCACTTT	CASSLGPASPLHF
NA	TRBV25-1	NA	13	TRBJ1-6	TGTGCCAGCAGGTCCCGACTGATTTCACCCCTCCACTTT	CASRSRLISPLHF
TRBD1	TRBV19	NA	13	TRBJ1-2	TGTGCCAGTAGTATTGGACAGGGGGTTGGCTACACCTTC	CASSIGQGVGYTF
TRBD1	TRBV18	few	12	TRBJ2-3	TGTGCCAGCTCGTTGGACAGGCGTACGCAGTATTTT	CASSLDRRTQYF
NA	TRBV2	NA	14	TRBJ2-5	TGTGCCAGCAGTGAAAGGGGGAACCAAGAGACCCAGTACTTC	CASSERGNQETQYF
NA	TRBV2	few	15	TRBJ1-1	TGTGCCAGCAGTGTCCTGGACAGCATGAACACTGAAGCTTTCTTT	CASSVLDSMNTEAFF
TRBD1	TRBV28	few	15	TRBJ1-4	TGTGCCAGCAGCCTTGATGGGACAGGGGGCGAAAAACTGTTTTTT	CASSLDGTGGEKLFF
NA	TRBV7-2	NA	14	TRBJ2-7	TGTGCCAGCAGCTCAGACAGGAGCTCCTACGAGCAGTACTTC	CASSSDRSSYEQYF
TRBD1	TRBV6-5	NA	14	TRBJ1-2	TGTGCCAGCAGTTTCTTGACAGGGAGGAATGGCTACACCTTC	CASSFLTGRNGYTF
NA	TRBV19	NA	13	TRBJ1-1	TGTGCCACCGCAACGACAGGGAACACTGAAGCTTTCTTT	CATATTGNTEAFF
NA	TRBV6-5	NA	15	TRBJ1-3	TGTGCCAGTGGATTTCCCGGACACTCTGGAAACACCATATATTTT	CASGFPGHSGNTIYF
TRBD2	TRBV5-1	few	17	TRBJ2-5	TGCGCCAGCAGCATGGACAGTTCCGCTAGCGGGAGTGGAGAGCAGTACTTC	CASSMDSSASGSGEQYF
NA	TRBV6-1	NA	15	TRBJ1-5	TGTGCCAGCAGGAAACCCAGGACACCCAATCAGCCCCAGCATTTT	CASRKPRTPNQPQHF
TRBD2	TRBV6-1	NA	14	TRBJ2-3	TGTGCCAGCAGTGGACTAGCGCGCACAGATACGCAGTATTTT	CASSGLARTDTQYF
TRBD1	TRBV11-2	NA	16	TRBJ1-1	TGTGCCAGCAGCTTCCAACCTTCAGGGGGCAACACTGAAGCTTTCTTT	CASSFQPSGGNTEAFF
TRBD1	TRBV5-4	NA	14	TRBJ1-1	TGTGCCAGCAGCAACCTACAGGGGCGGGCTGAAGCTTTCTTT	CASSNLQGRAEAFF
TRBD2	TRBV5-4	NA	19	TRBJ2-1	TGTGCCAGCAGCTTGGCTGGACTAGCGGAAAAAAAGAGCTACAATGAGCAGTTCTTC	CASSLAGLAEKKSYNEQFF
NA	TRBV7-6	NA	15	TRBJ1-4	TGTGCCAGCAGCTCCACCTTAAACAGGGAGGAAAAACTGTTTTTT	CASSSTLNREEKLFF
TRBD2	TRBV7-8	once	17	TRBJ2-7	TGTGCCAGCAGCCATAACCCGACTAGCGGGACCCACTACGAGCAGTACTTC	CASSHNPTSGTHYEQYF